One T cell receptor (beta chain) is described in this entry. The antigen remains undetermined. The record originates from a study of shared clonotypes between healthy human individuals. Across the study: Researchers drew samples from two women and three men aged 18 to 49.

Study outcomes and limitations: Genetic and exposure-history diversity was limited by the small donor number.

Samples underwent the assay at deep level. TCRdb's copy holds only in-frame clones and misses some; the assay was immunoSEQ multiplex PCR. Among about 1 million clones listed, more than 65% were seen once. The V and J ends lost 2 bases and 6 bases respectively, with 11 bases between them. The CDR3 is 15 amino acids. The germline gives CDR1 WSHSY, CDR2 SAAADI. V and J are TRBV10-2 and TRBJ1-6; D not certain. The sequenced sample consisted of memory CD4+ T cells sorted from blood. Subset in this sample: CD45RA-negative fraction. The TCR originated in a young man in good health. In nucleotides, the CDR3 is TGCGCCAGCAGTGAGGTGGCAGGCGTTAATTCACCCCTCCACTTT. It codes for CASSEVAGVNSPLHF.